Described below is a single TCR beta chain sequence and its context. Only in-frame clones appear in the TCRdb table, and some are missing; sequencing was by immunoSEQ multiplex PCR. The sample has some 150,000 clones, approximately 94% seen once. The CDR3 totals 17 residues. Trimming pared 1 base from V and 1 base from J, leaving 16 bases between. Germline lookup yields CDR1 LGHDT and CDR2 YNNKEL (reference sequence). The entry originates in a study of control samples from healthy donors and cancer patients. This receptor was obtained from a man aged 60-69 years with colorectal cancer. The sequenced sample was PBMCs. The rearrangement links TRBV3-1 (or the pseudogene TRBV3-2) to TRBJ1-2, with a tentative D call TRBD1 (6 bases). CDR3 loop: CASSQGQLGQLNYGYTF. As DNA, the CDR3 is TGTGCCAGCAGCCAAGGTCAACTCGGACAGCTTAACTATGGCTACACCTTC.